This T cell receptor (beta chain) emerged from a study of blood T cells in healthy people across ages. Study outcomes and limitations: TCR beta diversity per million T cells fell roughly linearly with age.

V was pared by 6 bases and J by 0 bases, with 21 bases between. From germline, CDR1 is MNHEY and CDR2 SMNVEV (reference sequence). The CDR3 is made up of 17 amino acids. About this clonotype: The antigen remains unidentified.

For the second PCR, which ran for about 7 to 11 cycles, a sample-barcoded 5' primer and a J-beta primer mix were used. Each cDNA molecule carried a tag from a template-switch adaptor that contained 12 random nucleotides. TCRdb called the 5' RACE reads again in MiXCR, with one record for every CDR3 protein. The sample includes around 1.5 million distinct CDR3 sequences, 45% to 70% seen only once; the top ten take 6.7%. The sequenced material came from blood. The chain carries TRBV27 and TRBJ2-7, with D tentatively TRBD2 (5 bases). This TCR was sampled from a man aged 18-30 years in good health. Here the CDR3 DNA reads TGTGCCAGCAGCCCCCTAATTTTAGCGAGAGGCTCCTACGAGCAGTACTTC. This gives the protein CASSPLILARGSYEQYF.